The rows below give T cell receptor beta chains drawn from one sample of a study of blood T cell repertoires in COVID-19. Generated by immunoSEQ multiplex PCR, the TCRdb table keeps only in-frame clones and is missing some. This sample has approximately 210,000 clones, with around 82% found just once. Sequencing was carried out using PBMCs or T cells enriched from blood (not recorded which). The source of these receptors is a young man with acute COVID-19. The CDR3 runs from the conserved cysteine through the conserved F or W. Fields, in order: clone size, J gene, D gene, V gene, CDR3 protein, CDR3 DNA. D genes are given only for firm matches. The size field is filled for only some rows; it gives once, few, many or a size class.

once | TRBJ2-2 | TRBD1 | TRBV6-5 | CASGPGTATGELFF | TGTGCCAGCGGGCCCGGGACAGCCACCGGGGAGCTGTTTTTT
NA | TRBJ2-3 | NA | TRBV2 | CASSEAGSPTDTQYF | TGTGCCAGCAGTGAAGCAGGTAGCCCAACAGATACGCAGTATTTT
NA | TRBJ1-1 | NA | TRBV19 | CASSAGNTEAFF | TGTGCCAGTAGTGCGGGGAACACTGAAGCTTTCTTT
NA | TRBJ2-1 | TRBD1 | TRBV12-5 | CASGLPLPGQGRLNEQFF | TGTGCTAGTGGTTTGCCCCTACCGGGACAGGGAAGGCTCAATGAGCAGTTCTTC
NA | TRBJ1-1 | NA | TRBV30 | CAWSVKELAFF | TGTGCCTGGAGTGTAAAAGAGTTAGCTTTCTTT
NA | TRBJ2-1 | TRBD2 | TRBV24-1 | CATSDCPGLAGVFSYNEQFF | TGTGCCACCAGTGATTGTCCGGGACTAGCGGGGGTTTTCTCCTACAATGAGCAGTTCTTC
NA | TRBJ1-1 | NA | TRBV24-1 | CATRSEGNTEAFF | TGTGCCACCAGATCGGAGGGCAACACTGAAGCTTTCTTT
NA | TRBJ2-2 | NA | TRBV6-6 | CASSYRGGTGELFF | TGTGCCAGCAGTTACAGGGGTGGGACCGGGGAGCTGTTTTTT
NA | TRBJ2-1 | TRBD2 | TRBV11-2 | CASSLKRGLYNEQFF | TGTGCCAGCAGCTTAAAGCGGGGACTATACAATGAGCAGTTCTTC
NA | TRBJ1-6 | NA | TRBV27 | CASSLSMGRSPLHF | TGTGCCAGCAGTTTATCGATGGGGCGTTCACCCCTCCACTTT
NA | TRBJ1-1 | TRBD1 | TRBV6-5 | CASSRTGNTEAFF | TGTGCCAGCTCCAGGACAGGGAACACTGAAGCTTTCTTT
NA | TRBJ1-6 | NA | TRBV25-1 | CASSEYSGTGSPLHF | TGTGCCAGCAGTGAATATTCCGGGACTGGTTCACCCCTCCACTTT
once | TRBJ1-2 | NA | TRBV6-5 | CASRTRELFRGYTF | TGTGCCAGCAGAACTAGAGAACTCTTTAGAGGCTACACCTTC
few | TRBJ2-7 | TRBD1 | TRBV3-1/TRBV3-2 | CASSQAGQGGEQYF | TGTGCCAGCAGCCAAGCGGGACAGGGTGGAGAGCAGTACTTC
NA | TRBJ2-5 | NA | TRBV27 | CASSPWRAAYAQETQYF | TGTGCCAGCTCCCCCTGGAGGGCCGCTTATGCTCAAGAGACCCAGTACTTC
once | TRBJ1-5 | TRBD1 | TRBV27 | CASSLTGREPQHF | TGTGCCAGCAGTTTGACAGGGCGGGAGCCCCAGCATTTT
NA | TRBJ1-5 | TRBD1 | TRBV6-5 | CASSYTQGGQPQHF | TGTGCCAGCAGTTACACACAGGGGGGTCAGCCCCAGCATTTT
few | TRBJ2-2 | TRBD2 | TRBV3-1/TRBV3-2 | CASSQVHLAGGNTGELFF | TGTGCCAGCAGCCAGGTTCACCTAGCGGGGGGGAACACCGGGGAGCTGTTTTTT
NA | TRBJ1-6 | NA | TRBV6-5 | CASSYDAGNSPLHF | TGTGCCAGCAGTTACGATGCCGGTAATTCACCCCTCCACTTT
NA | TRBJ2-3 | TRBD2 | TRBV19 | CASGTRGPGTDTQYF | TGTGCCAGCGGGACTAGGGGCCCCGGGACAGATACGCAGTATTTT
NA | TRBJ1-6 | NA | TRBV28 | CASSSEEGLASPLHF | TGTGCCAGCAGTTCAGAGGAGGGGCTCGCTTCACCCCTCCACTTT
once | TRBJ2-3 | TRBD2 | TRBV5-1 | CASSLRRGGTDTQYF | TGCGCCAGCAGCTTGAGGCGGGGGGGCACAGATACGCAGTATTTT
NA | TRBJ2-3 | TRBD2 | TRBV27 | CASRTIAGGNTDTQYF | TGTGCCAGCAGAACTATAGCGGGGGGAAACACAGATACGCAGTATTTT
NA | TRBJ2-7 | TRBD1 | TRBV5-4 | CASSSGQGISYEQYF | TGTGCCAGCAGCTCAGGACAGGGGATTTCCTACGAGCAGTACTTC
NA | TRBJ1-1 | NA | TRBV18 | CASSPTSDTEAFF | TGTGCCAGCTCACCAACTTCTGACACTGAAGCTTTCTTT
NA | TRBJ1-2 | TRBD1 | TRBV5-1 | CASSLAGLGQVYGYTF | TGCGCCAGCAGCTTGGCCGGGCTCGGACAGGTTTATGGCTACACCTTC
NA | TRBJ2-1 | NA | TRBV27 | CASSLVARPYNEQFF | TGTGCCAGCAGTTTAGTAGCGCGCCCTTACAATGAGCAGTTCTTC
NA | TRBJ1-4 | NA | TRBV2 | CASSEAQFPPNEKLFF | TGTGCCAGCAGTGAAGCGCAGTTCCCCCCTAATGAAAAACTGTTTTTT
NA | TRBJ1-1 | NA | TRBV7-6 | CASSFGGGSTEAFF | TGTGCCAGCAGCTTTGGGGGGGGCTCCACTGAAGCTTTCTTT
NA | TRBJ1-5 | NA | TRBV6-1 | CASSERSWKGNQPQHF | TGTGCCAGCAGTGAAAGGAGCTGGAAGGGCAATCAGCCCCAGCATTTT
NA | TRBJ1-4 | NA | TRBV4-1 | CASRSTVATNEKLFF | TGCGCCAGCAGGTCTACAGTCGCAACTAATGAAAAACTGTTTTTT
once | TRBJ2-1 | TRBD1 | TRBV6-5 | CASIRDRYNEQFF | TGTGCCAGCATAAGGGACAGATACAATGAGCAGTTCTTC
NA | TRBJ1-4 | NA | TRBV5-1 | CASSLGSGPGEKLFF | TGCGCCAGCAGCTTGGGGTCCGGGCCAGGGGAAAAACTGTTTTTT
NA | TRBJ1-6 | TRBD1 | TRBV4-1 | CASSLLQGDNSPLHF | TGCGCCAGCAGCCTCCTACAGGGGGATAATTCACCCCTCCACTTT
few | TRBJ1-2 | NA | TRBV24-1 | CATSETGGSPYGYTF | TGTGCCACCAGTGAAACTGGAGGGAGCCCCTATGGCTACACCTTC
NA | TRBJ1-5 | NA | TRBV2 | CASSAGTGSNQPQHF | TGTGCCAGCAGCGCCGGGACTGGGAGCAATCAGCCCCAGCATTTT
once | TRBJ2-7 | TRBD1 | TRBV6-5 | CASTEQGADEQYF | TGTGCCAGCACCGAACAGGGGGCCGACGAGCAGTACTTC
NA | TRBJ2-2 | NA | TRBV6-5 | CASSIQMNTGELFF | TGTGCCAGCTCGATTCAGATGAACACCGGGGAGCTGTTTTTT
NA | TRBJ2-7 | NA | TRBV5-1 | CASSPSGEAYEQYF | TGCGCCAGCAGCCCCAGCGGAGAGGCCTACGAGCAGTACTTC
many | TRBJ2-3 | TRBD2 | TRBV6-4 | CASSQIAGDRTDTQYF | TGTGCCAGCAGCCAAATAGCGGGAGACCGCACAGATACGCAGTATTTT
NA | TRBJ1-6 | TRBD1 | TRBV5-1 | CASSYGDRGTLLHF | TGCGCCAGCAGCTACGGGGACAGGGGTACCCTCCTCCACTTT
NA | TRBJ1-2 | NA | TRBV11-2 | CASSLDHGGYTF | TGTGCCAGCAGCTTAGATCACGGGGGCTACACCTTC
once | TRBJ1-1 | NA | TRBV7-3 | CASSLGRGRRMNTEAFF | TGTGCCAGCAGCCTCGGTCGCGGGCGGCGCATGAACACTGAAGCTTTCTTT
many | TRBJ1-3 | TRBD1 | TRBV18 | CASSSQGAGNTIYF | TGTGCCAGCTCATCGCAGGGGGCTGGAAACACCATATATTTT
NA | TRBJ2-4 | TRBD1 | TRBV6-1 | CASSEAFGQGLAKNIQYF | TGTGCCAGCAGTGAAGCTTTCGGACAGGGGTTAGCCAAAAACATTCAGTACTTC
NA | TRBJ2-1 | TRBD1 | TRBV5-6 | CASNRDRRDNEQFF | TGTGCCAGCAACCGGGACAGGAGAGACAATGAGCAGTTCTTC
NA | TRBJ2-3 | NA | TRBV18 | CASSSLTEDTQYF | TGTGCCAGCTCGTCCCTGACAGAAGATACGCAGTATTTT
NA | TRBJ2-3 | NA | TRBV7-9 | CASSLTQDSTDTQYF | TGTGCCAGCAGCTTAACACAGGATAGCACAGATACGCAGTATTTT
NA | TRBJ1-2 | TRBD1 | TRBV25-1 | CASSARDRGLYGYTF | TGTGCCAGCAGTGCCCGGGACAGGGGACTCTATGGCTACACCTTC
NA | TRBJ2-2 | NA | TRBV28 | CASSRGTGELFF | TGTGCCAGCAGTCGAGGAACCGGGGAGCTGTTTTTT
NA | TRBJ1-1 | NA | TRBV18 | CASSTTEGGGTEAFF | TGTGCCAGCTCCACCACGGAGGGAGGGGGCACTGAAGCTTTCTTT
NA | TRBJ2-1 | NA | TRBV3-1/TRBV3-2 | CASSALGGNEQFF | TGTGCCAGCAGTGCCCTAGGGGGCAATGAGCAGTTCTTC
NA | TRBJ2-7 | NA | TRBV3-1/TRBV3-2 | CASSQVDGGALQYF | TGTGCCAGCAGCCAAGTGGACGGCGGGGCCCTACAGTACTTC
NA | TRBJ2-3 | NA | TRBV11-2 | CASSFTEEDTQYF | TGTGCCAGCAGTTTTACGGAGGAGGATACGCAGTATTTT